Listed below are T cell receptor beta chains from one sample, sequenced in a study of T cell responses to AZD1222 COVID-19 vaccine. Here immunoSEQ multiplex PCR was the method, and the copy in TCRdb shows in-frame clones only, minus some. Of about 81,000 clones listed, 86% were seen once; the top ten hold roughly 5.6%. Sequencing was performed on peripheral blood, taken 28 days after the second AZD1222 dose. The receptors were gathered from an adult who received the AZD1222 COVID-19 vaccine. CDR3s include the opening cysteine and the closing phenylalanine or tryptophan. A D gene is named only where the DNA matches it firmly. Size is stated for part of the rows, as once, few or many counts, or as a class when the clone is expanded.

>TRBJ1-2|TRBD1|once|TRBV2
TGTGCCAGCAGTGTTGGTACAGGGGCTTATGGCTACACCTTC
CASSVGTGAYGYTF
>TRBJ2-7|TRBD2|.|TRBV9
TGTGCCAGCAGCGGTAGCGGGAGCATCCCTACCGAGCAGTACTTC
CASSGSGSIPTEQYF
>TRBJ2-7|TRBD1|.|TRBV11-2
TGTGCCAGCAGCCCTTCCAGGGGGAGCGAGCAGTACTTC
CASSPSRGSEQYF
>TRBJ2-1|TRBD2|.|TRBV3-1/TRBV3-2
TGTGCCAGCAGCCAAGAACTAGCGGGAGGACCTTACAATGAGCAGTTCTTC
CASSQELAGGPYNEQFF
>TRBJ1-4|.|.|TRBV28
TGTGCCAGCAGTCTGGACAGTGGGACGGGTGGAGAAAAACTGTTTTTT
CASSLDSGTGGEKLFF
>TRBJ2-3|.|.|TRBV9
TGTGCCAGCAGTCTCCCCCCAGGGGCAGATACGCAGTATTTT
CASSLPPGADTQYF
>TRBJ2-7|.|.|TRBV20-1
TGCAGTGCTAGTCCACAGGGCCCCTACGAGCAGTACTTC
CSASPQGPYEQYF
>TRBJ1-6|TRBD1|.|TRBV5-5
TGTGCCAGCAGCTTGGAGGGACAGAGCTCCTATAATTCACCCCTCCACTTT
CASSLEGQSSYNSPLHF
>TRBJ1-1|.|.|TRBV5-1
TGCGCCAGCAGCTTGGAATCGAACACTGAAGCTTTCTTT
CASSLESNTEAFF
>TRBJ2-2|TRBD2|.|TRBV27
TGTGCCAGCACCCCGGGACTAAGGAGGGAGCTGTTTTTT
CASTPGLRRELFF
>TRBJ2-7|.|.|TRBV6-4
TGTGCCAGCAGTGACTCGAGGGAGCAGTACTTC
CASSDSREQYF
>TRBJ2-1|.|.|TRBV7-9
TGTGCCAGCAGCTTAACCGGGACACGCTACAATGAGCAGTTCTTC
CASSLTGTRYNEQFF
>TRBJ2-7|.|.|TRBV2
TGTGCCAGCAGAGCCGACAGCTACGAGCAGTACTTC
CASRADSYEQYF
>TRBJ2-7|.|few|TRBV30
TGTGCCTGGAGTGCAGGAGCTACATACGAGCAGTACTTC
CAWSAGATYEQYF
>TRBJ1-5|.|few|TRBV27
TGTGCCAGCAGCGCTCAGGGTCAGCCCCAGCATTTT
CASSAQGQPQHF
>TRBJ2-2|TRBD1|few|TRBV20-1
TGCAGTGCTAGTATCCAGGGGGCGTTTAACACCGGGGAGCTGTTTTTT
CSASIQGAFNTGELFF
>TRBJ2-7|.|.|TRBV27
TGTGCCAGCAGTTATCGGGGTACCGACGAGCAGTACTTC
CASSYRGTDEQYF
>TRBJ2-5|TRBD1|.|TRBV27
TGTGCCAGCAGCGCAGGGACAGGGGGAGGGAGAGAGACCCAGTACTTC
CASSAGTGGGRETQYF
>TRBJ2-1|TRBD2|.|TRBV7-2
TGTGCCAGCAGCTTAGGGCTAGCGGGTCACAATGAGCAGTTCTTC
CASSLGLAGHNEQFF
>TRBJ2-7|.|once|TRBV29-1
TGCAGCGTTACCCCTCGGGGGCACGAGCAGTACTTC
CSVTPRGHEQYF
>TRBJ1-5|.|few|TRBV28
TGTGCCAGCAGTTTCCACGGACGGGATCAGCCCCAGCATTTT
CASSFHGRDQPQHF
>TRBJ1-1|.|few|TRBV4-3
TGCGCCAGCAGCCGGACAACCAGGGAAAACACTGAAGCTTTCTTT
CASSRTTRENTEAFF
>TRBJ1-2|.|.|TRBV3-1/TRBV3-2
TGTGCCAGCAGCCAAGGGGTTGGCTACACCTTC
CASSQGVGYTF
>TRBJ2-4|TRBD1|.|TRBV6-5
TGTGCCAGCAGTCGACAGGGACCGGAAAACATTCAGTACTTC
CASSRQGPENIQYF
>TRBJ2-2|.|once|TRBV6-2/TRBV6-3
TGTGCCAGCAGTTATCGGGGAAAACGGGTGAACACCGGGGAGCTGTTTTTT
CASSYRGKRVNTGELFF
>TRBJ2-2|.|.|TRBV5-1
TGCGCCAGCAGAAAGGGGCAGGGTGAGGACACCGGGGAGCTGTTTTTT
CASRKGQGEDTGELFF
>TRBJ1-1|.|few|TRBV18
TGTGCCAGCGGCGGGACACTCGGCACTGAAGCTTTCTTT
CASGGTLGTEAFF
>TRBJ1-1|.|.|TRBV29-1
TGCAGCGTTGAGTCTGGGGGCACTGAAGCTTTCTTT
CSVESGGTEAFF
>TRBJ1-6|.|.|TRBV9
TGTGCCAGCAGCGCCGCGAGGAGGGGTGGAAATTCACCCCTCCACTTT
CASSAARRGGNSPLHF